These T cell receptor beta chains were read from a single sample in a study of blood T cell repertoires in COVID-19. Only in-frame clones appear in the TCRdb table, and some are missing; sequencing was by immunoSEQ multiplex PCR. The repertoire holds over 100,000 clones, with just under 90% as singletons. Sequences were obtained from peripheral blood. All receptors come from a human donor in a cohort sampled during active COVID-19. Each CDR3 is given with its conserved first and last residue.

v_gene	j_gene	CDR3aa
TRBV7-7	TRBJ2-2	CASSLASGLASGELFF
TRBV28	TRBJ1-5	CASSSSGGSSNQPQHF
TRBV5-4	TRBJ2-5	CASSLDGTGNGETQYF
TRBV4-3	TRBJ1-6	CASSQLPRSPLHF
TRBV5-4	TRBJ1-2	CASSAPDSGYTF
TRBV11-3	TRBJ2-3	CASSLTGFVGAQRADTQYF
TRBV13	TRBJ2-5	CASSLVARGVLKTQYF
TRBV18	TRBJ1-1	CASSPLTIEAFF
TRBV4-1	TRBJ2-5	CASSQATGWETQYF
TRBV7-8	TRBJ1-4	CASSLAGQGGEKLFF
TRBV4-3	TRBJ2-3	CASSYKPIAGGPADTQYF
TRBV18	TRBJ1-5	CASSGQQSQPQHF
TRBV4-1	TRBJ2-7	CASSQKQGMAYEQYF
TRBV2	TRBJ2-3	CASSDRGGAVDTQYF
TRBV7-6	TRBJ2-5	CASSLDGRAVETQYF
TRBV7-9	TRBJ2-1	CASTPGDRESEQFF
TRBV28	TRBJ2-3	CASSLMGLAGASTDTQYF
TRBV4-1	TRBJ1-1	CASSQGGRGGMNTEAFF
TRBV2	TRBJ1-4	CASNLSPGQPATNEKLFF
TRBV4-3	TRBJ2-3	CASSPTSGSVVGTQYF
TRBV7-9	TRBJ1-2	CASRKAGPTQGYTF
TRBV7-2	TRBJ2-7	CASNRDRVSYEQYF
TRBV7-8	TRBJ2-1	CASSPRDRASYNEQFF
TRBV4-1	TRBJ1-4	CASSQWATGGNEKLFF
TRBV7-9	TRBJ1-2	CASSLPGGNYGYTF
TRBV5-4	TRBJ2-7	CASSSPGQLAYEQYF
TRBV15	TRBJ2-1	CATSREGSLNSYNEQFF
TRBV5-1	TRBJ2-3	CASSLGLAGGPANTQYF
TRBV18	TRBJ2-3	CASSPSSSGSTDTQYF
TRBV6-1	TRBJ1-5	CASSEALEFNQPQHF
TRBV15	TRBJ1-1	CATSRDRWGTVNTEAFF
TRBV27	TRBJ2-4	CASSLTRQGGTSIQYF
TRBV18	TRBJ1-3	CASSPRGQSSSGNTIYF
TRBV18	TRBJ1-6	CASQQGMDSPLHF
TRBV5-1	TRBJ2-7	CASSSDRGRGEQYF